The clone carrying this T cell receptor beta chain was found many times. RNA transcripts were the source from which TCR beta CDR3 regions were amplified. HTBI primers primed a first-round RT-PCR, and a second-round multiplex PCR followed. TCRdb passed the multiplex PCR reads through MiXCR, listing each CDR3 protein once. The table lists a few hundred thousand distinct CDR3 sequences, approximately 35% of them singletons. It was on clinical symptoms, serum thyroxine, TRAb, thyroid ultrasound and orbital computed tomography that diagnosis relied. The sample belongs to a study of Graves' ophthalmopathy and Graves' hyperthyroidism. Germline assignment: CDR1 MNHEY and CDR2 SVGAGI. V lost 6 bases to trimming and J lost 4 bases, with 15 bases between them. The CDR3 consists of 14 residues.

The sequence derives from an adult man with Graves' hyperthyroidism. The sample was peripheral blood or thyroid tissue (not recorded which). This chain links TRBV6-5 with TRBJ1-2; a possible D gene is TRBD1 (5 bases). The CDR3 loop is CASRRSTGPYGYTF. In DNA form, the CDR3 reads TGTGCCAGCAGAAGGTCGACGGGACCCTATGGCTACACCTTC.